This T cell receptor (beta chain) stems from a study of T cell responses to AZD1222 COVID-19 vaccine. Sequencing used immunoSEQ multiplex PCR; TCRdb keeps in-frame clones, though not all of them. The repertoire consists of about 85,000 clones, with roughly 85% occurring once and the leading ten covering roughly 4.5%. CDR3 size: 16 residues. The V gene's germline CDR1 is KGHSH and CDR2 LQKENI. On this clone itself: The junction does not match germline at one end; this may be a read error.

The source is an adult who received the AZD1222 COVID-19 vaccine. The chain links TRBV18 to TRBJ1-2; D may be TRBD1 (5 bases). The source was peripheral blood, collected 28 days after the second AZD1222 dose. CDR3 amino acids: CASSTPTDRSNYGYTF. CDR3 nucleotide sequence: TGTGCCAGCTCAACACCGACTGACAGAAGCAACTATGGCTACACCTTC. The full variable domain, rest sourced from reference TRBV18 and TRBJ1-2, is NAGVMQNPRHLVRRRGQEARLRCSPMKGHSHVYWYRQLPEEGLKFMVYLQKENIIDESGMPKERFSAEFPKEGPSILRIQQVVRGDSAAYFCASSTPTDRSNYGYTFGSGTRLTVV.